Below, 21 T cell receptor beta chains from the same sample are listed, as sequenced in a study of CD4+ T cells in melanoma. The table came from immunoSEQ multiplex PCR; TCRdb's copy has only in-frame clones and leaves some out. The sample yields over 9,000 clones, about 70% seen once. Material: cells from a culture (not recorded whether cultured in vitro). All receptors come from a human donor with melanoma.

The chain couples TRBV21-1 to TRBJ1-4. TRBV21-1 is a pseudogene. The CDR3 totals 14 residues. As DNA, the CDR3 is TGTGCCAGCATTGACTTGTCCATTAATGAAAAACTGTTTTTT. Its protein product is CASIDLSINEKLFF.

In this sample, this clone turned up once. The chain links TRBV11-2 to TRBJ2-3; tentatively, D is TRBD1 or TRBD2 (5 bases each). The CDR3 is made up of 15 amino acids. Germline-derived CDR1 and CDR2 are SGHAT and FQNNGV. Trimming took off 8 bases at V and 6 bases at J, with 21 bases between the two ends. The CDR3: CASASTRAGTDTQYF. The CDR3 coding sequence is TGTGCCAGCGCCTCAACCAGGGCAGGGACGGATACGCAGTATTTT.

The chain combines TRBV18 with TRBJ1-3, with a tentative D call TRBD1 (5 bases). Trimming stripped 1 base from V and 5 bases from J, with 9 bases between. Germline CDR1 is KGHSH and CDR2 is LQKENI. The CDR3 sequence is 14 residues long. The CDR3 spells CASSPRQNRNTIYF. The CDR3 DNA sequence: TGTGCCAGCTCACCACGACAGAACAGAAACACCATATATTTT.

The chain has TRBV6-5 and TRBJ2-5; possibly TRBD2 for D (5 bases). The CDR3 has 15 amino acids. Per germline, CDR1 MNHEY and CDR2 SVGAGI. V dropped 0 bases and J dropped 2 bases, with 10 bases sitting between them. The CDR3 coding sequence is TGTGCCAGCAGTTACTCTACTAGACAACAAGAGACCCAGTACTTC. It specifies CASSYSTRQQETQYF.

The genes are TRBV15 and TRBJ2-1; no clear D gene. Germline CDR1 reads LNHNV; CDR2 reads YYDKDF (reference sequence). This CDR3 spans 16 amino acids. With 0 bases removed from V and 6 bases from J, the gap between germline ends came to 15 bases. The CDR3 reads CATSRDSPLKGNEQFF. The CDR3 DNA reads TGTGCCACCAGCAGAGATAGCCCCCTAAAGGGCAATGAGCAGTTCTTC.

CDR3 nucleotide sequence: TGTGCCAGCAGCCTTACACAGGGGAGGTACTACGAGCAGTACTTC. The encoded protein is CASSLTQGRYYEQYF. This chain uses TRBV7-2 with TRBJ2-7; D possibly corresponds to TRBD1 (7 bases). Germline values: CDR1 SGHTA, CDR2 FQGNSA. This CDR3 spans 15 amino acids. V was pared by 5 bases and J by 3 bases, with 17 bases between.

This chain joins TRBV11-2 and TRBJ2-7; TRBD1 matches at 8 bases. Germline V gene data show CDR1 as SGHAT and CDR2 as FQNNGV. The CDR3 is made up of 15 amino acids. V trimming: 4 bases; J trimming: 4 bases; junction bases outside the gene matches: 9. CDR3 nucleotide sequence: TGTGCCAGCAGCTCCTACAGGGGGACCGCGTACGAGCAGTACTTC. Its protein is CASSSYRGTAYEQYF.

The chain links TRBV19 to TRBJ1-2; D unclear. Trimming shortened V by 6 bases and J by 8 bases, and 16 bases separated the two germline ends. The CDR3 is 13 amino acids. The V gene's germline CDR1 is LNHDA and CDR2 SQIVND (reference sequence). The CDR3 protein is CASRTFNPDGYTF. The CDR3 DNA reads TGTGCCAGTAGGACCTTCAACCCGGACGGCTACACCTTC.

The chain recombines TRBV27 with TRBJ1-1, with 9 bases matching TRBD1. CDR3 length: 18 residues. The V gene end was trimmed by 6 bases and the J gene end by 0 bases; junction bases not matched to a gene: 14. Germline loops: CDR1 MNHEY, CDR2 SMNVEV (reference sequence). The CDR3 DNA is TGTGCCAGCAGCACCTCCCAGGACAGGGGCCGGTTGAACACTGAAGCTTTCTTT. Its translation: CASSTSQDRGRLNTEAFF.

In the case of this clone: A read error may produce the germline difference seen at one junction end. The rearrangement links TRBV4-1 to TRBJ2-5, with 7 bases that match TRBD2. The CDR3 is made up of 12 amino acids. Germline CDR1 reads MGHRA; CDR2 reads YSYEKL. The CDR3 protein is CASSQGSGTINF. The CDR3, as DNA: TGCGCCAGCAGCCAGGGATCCGGGACTATCAACTTC.

CDR3 region: CASSLVTGWGYTF. CDR3 nucleotides: TGTGCCAGCAGCTTAGTAACGGGTTGGGGCTACACCTTC. The genes are TRBV7-9 and TRBJ1-2; D remains ambiguous. CDR1 is SEHNR, CDR2 FQNEAQ, per germline (reference sequence). V gave up 1 base and J gave up 8 bases, with 11 bases separating them. This CDR3 has 13 amino acids.

V and J are TRBV6-5 and TRBJ1-2, with TRBD1 identical over 8 bases. Trimming took 2 bases from V and 5 from J; bases not matched to a gene: 4. Germline assignment: CDR1 MNHEY and CDR2 SVGAGI. CDR3 size: 14 residues. The DNA of the CDR3 is TGTGCCAGCAGTTACGACAGGGGACCGTATGGCTACACCTTC. This translates into CASSYDRGPYGYTF.

The chain combines TRBV5-1 with TRBJ1-3, with 7 positions matching TRBD1. Germline V gene data show CDR1 as SGHRS and CDR2 as YFSETQ. The CDR3 is 14 residues long. The trim removed 1 base at V and 4 bases at J, leaving 2 bases unmatched. CDR3 in DNA: TGCGCCAGCAGCTTGTGGGGACAGGGAAACACCATATATTTT. Its translation is CASSLWGQGNTIYF.

This clone was seen only once. V gene TRBV10-3 combines with J gene TRBJ1-4; no reliable D call. The germline V gene has CDR1 ENHRY and CDR2 SYGVKD. The CDR3 extends over 18 amino acids. V shed 0 bases and J shed 2 bases, with 16 bases lying between them. The CDR3 nucleotides are TGTGCCATCAGTGAGTCCTCGGCATTCGTCGGGACTAATGAAAAACTGTTTTTT. Amino acids: CAISESSAFVGTNEKLFF.

This clone has just one count. The rearrangement uses TRBV5-1 and TRBJ2-3; D uncertain. Germline CDR1 SGHRS, CDR2 YFSETQ. V was pared by 0 bases and J by 0 bases, with 5 bases between. The CDR3 has 14 residues. Here the CDR3 DNA reads TGCGCCAGCAGCTTGGACCTTAGCACAGATACGCAGTATTTT. This encodes CASSLDLSTDTQYF.

This chain connects TRBV6-5 to TRBJ2-1, with D uncertain. The CDR3 spans 14 residues. Trimming took 0 bases from V and 8 from J, leaving 11 bases between them. Germline V gives CDR1 MNHEY, CDR2 SVGAGI. For the CDR3, the DNA is TGTGCCAGCAGTTACTCTGTTGGCGGCGATGAGCAGTTCTTC. This translates into CASSYSVGGDEQFF.

The chain combines TRBV10-2 with TRBJ2-1, with TRBD1 identical over 10 bases. Germline-derived CDR1 and CDR2 are WSHSY and SAAADI. J lost 6 bases, V lost 6 bases, and 5 bases had no gene match. The CDR3 is 14 residues long. This CDR3 reads CASRGTGAANEQFF. CDR3 in DNA: TGCGCCAGCAGGGGGACAGGGGCCGCCAATGAGCAGTTCTTC.

The chain joins TRBV7-6 to TRBJ1-5; D not certain. V lost 0 bases and J 7 bases, leaving 4 bases between the germline ends. Germline V gives CDR1 SGHVS, CDR2 FNYEAQ. The CDR3 runs 12 residues. The CDR3 sequence: CASSLAGQPQHF. The CDR3 nucleotides are TGTGCCAGCAGCTTAGCAGGACAGCCCCAGCATTTT.

The chain links TRBV30 to TRBJ2-7; 7 bases match TRBD2. Trimming cost V 5 bases and J 6 bases; bases outside gene matches: 13. The CDR3 is 14 residues long. Germline V gene sequence: CDR1 GTSNPN, CDR2 SVGIG (reference sequence). This CDR3 reads CAWPSFSSGGEQYF. Here the CDR3 DNA reads TGTGCCTGGCCCAGTTTTTCTTCGGGAGGCGAGCAGTACTTC. The whole variable domain, remainder taken from reference TRBV30 and TRBJ2-7, is SQTIHQWPATLVQPVGSPLSLECTVEGTSNPNLYWYRQAAGRGLQLLFYSVGIGQISSEVPQNLSASRPQDRQFILSSKKLLLSDSGFYLCAWPSFSSGGEQYFGPGTRLTVT.

V usage is TRBV6-1 and J usage is TRBJ2-1; 10 bases line up with TRBD2. CDR3 length equals 17 residues. Germline V gene sequence: CDR1 MNHNS, CDR2 SASEGT. The V and J ends lost 3 bases and 3 bases, in that order; junction bases with no gene match: 8. For the CDR3, the DNA is TGTGCCAGCAGTGACACCAAACTAGCGGGGCACTACAATGAGCAGTTCTTC. Translated, it gives CASSDTKLAGHYNEQFF.

V usage is TRBV11-1 and J usage is TRBJ2-5, with D uncertain. The germline V and J ends were trimmed by 4 bases and 7 bases, with 7 bases remaining between them. The CDR3 runs 11 residues. Germline lookup yields CDR1 SGHAT and CDR2 FQDESV (reference sequence). The CDR3 DNA reads as TGTGCCAGCAGCTCCTCCGCGACCCAGTACTTC. Protein sequence: CASSSSATQYF.